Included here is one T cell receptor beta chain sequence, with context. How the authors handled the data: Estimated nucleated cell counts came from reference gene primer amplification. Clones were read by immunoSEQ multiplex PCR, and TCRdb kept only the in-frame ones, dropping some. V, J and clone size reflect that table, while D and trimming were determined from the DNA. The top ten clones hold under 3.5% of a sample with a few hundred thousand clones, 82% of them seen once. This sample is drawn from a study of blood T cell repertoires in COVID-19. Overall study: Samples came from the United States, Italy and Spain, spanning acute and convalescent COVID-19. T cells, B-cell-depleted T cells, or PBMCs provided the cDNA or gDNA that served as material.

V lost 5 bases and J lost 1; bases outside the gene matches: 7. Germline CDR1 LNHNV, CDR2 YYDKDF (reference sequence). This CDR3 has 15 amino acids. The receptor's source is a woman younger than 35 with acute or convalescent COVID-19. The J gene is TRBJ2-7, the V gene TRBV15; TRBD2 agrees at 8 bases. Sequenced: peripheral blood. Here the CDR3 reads CATSYTGLGSYEQYF. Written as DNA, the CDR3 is TGTGCCACCAGCTATACGGGACTAGGGTCCTACGAGCAGTACTTC.